This TCR beta chain is drawn from a study of blood T cell repertoires in COVID-19. Study-level background: The samples span acute and convalescent COVID-19 from the United States, Italy and Spain. PBMCs, B-cell-depleted T cells, or T cells were the source of the cDNA or gDNA that made up the material.

After removal of 5 bases from V and 7 bases from J, the junction contained 8 bases not matched to a gene. Germline CDR1 and CDR2: PRHDT and FYEKMQ (reference sequence). The CDR3 is 15 residues long. This clone was detected once. Authors' data handling: Amplification from reference gene primers served as the basis for estimated nucleated cell counts. TCRdb keeps only in-frame clones here, not all; method: immunoSEQ multiplex PCR. V and J calls and clone size are copied from that table; D and trimming were computed from the DNA. The repertoire consists of 150,000 to 200,000 clones, with about 93% occurring once and the leading ten covering roughly 5%.

This sequence originates from a woman in her 50s with acute or convalescent COVID-19. Sequencing was carried out using peripheral blood. This chain connects TRBV13 to TRBJ2-1; 10 nucleotides line up with TRBD2. The CDR3 here is CASSPLGLASNEQFF. The CDR3 bases are TGTGCCAGCAGCCCATTGGGACTAGCGAGTAATGAGCAGTTCTTC. Complete variable domain (other parts from reference TRBV13 and TRBJ2-1): AAGVIQSPRHLIKEKRETATLKCYPIPRHDTVYWYQQGPGQDPQFLISFYEKMQSDKGSIPDRFSAQQFSDYHSELNMSSLELGDSALYFCASSPLGLASNEQFFGPGTRLTVL.